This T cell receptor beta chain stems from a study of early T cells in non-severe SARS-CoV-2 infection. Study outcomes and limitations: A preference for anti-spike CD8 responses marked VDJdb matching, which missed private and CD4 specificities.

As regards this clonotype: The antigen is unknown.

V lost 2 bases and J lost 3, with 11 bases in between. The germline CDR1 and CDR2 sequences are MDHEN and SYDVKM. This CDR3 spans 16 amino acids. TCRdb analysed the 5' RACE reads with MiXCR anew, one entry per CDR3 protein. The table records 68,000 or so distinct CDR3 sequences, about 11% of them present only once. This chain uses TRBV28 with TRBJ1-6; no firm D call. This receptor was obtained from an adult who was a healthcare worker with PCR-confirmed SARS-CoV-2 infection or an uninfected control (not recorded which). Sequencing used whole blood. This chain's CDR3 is CASSLLWARYNSPLHF. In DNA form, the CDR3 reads TGTGCCAGCAGTTTACTTTGGGCCCGCTATAATTCACCCCTCCACTTT. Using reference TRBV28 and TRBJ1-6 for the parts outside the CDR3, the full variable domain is DVKVTQSSRYLVKRTGEKVFLECVQDMDHENMFWYRQDPGLGLRLIYFSYDVKMKEKGDIPEGYSVSREKKERFSLILESASTNQTSMYLCASSLLWARYNSPLHFGNGTRLTVT.